This T cell receptor (beta chain) is from a study of blood T cell repertoires in COVID-19 (dated by TCRdb to about 2020). Concerning the study at large: Collaborator samples came from the United States, Italy and Spain and covered acute and convalescent phases of COVID-19. Where available, HLA class I and class II types were obtained from metadata supplied by the sample provider rather than from assay-based typing. A de-identified subject ID, COVID-19 status, age in years and sex were almost always included in the sample metadata. Subjects who had been exposed to COVID-19, were actively infected with it, or had recovered from it provided the deeply sampled blood TCRbeta repertoires that made up the dataset. The repertoires were released in a freely available public database intended as a resource for research on the immune response to SARS-CoV-2. The material from the prospective study consisted of cDNA or gDNA derived from T cells, B-cell-depleted T cells, or PBMCs. The samples were drawn from two sources: the first 160 participants of the ongoing ImmuneRACE study, and over 950 subjects contributed by 6 global collaborators. Study-wide findings and limitations: The quantity of clinical and demographic metadata differed by source and by participant and was supplied without curation.

The CDR3 has 15 amino acids, counting the end cysteine and phenylalanine. The retained sequence is limited to the CDR3, 45 bases, with the frame set at the first base. V is trimmed back by 5 bases and J by 9 bases, and the junction contains 13 bases that no gene match accounts for. Looking up the germline V gene (reference sequence) yields CDR1 LNHDA and CDR2 SQIVND. The collaborating institutions used their own protocols to collect whole blood in K2EDTA tubes. For TCRbeta analysis, collaborators shipped samples in one of three forms: frozen whole blood, isolated PBMCs, or DNA extracted from either of those sample types. The immunoSEQ Assay, a bias-controlled multiplex PCR, was used to amplify TCRbeta CDR3 regions from genomic DNA. The study's own analysis went as follows. Nucleated cell counts per sample were estimated from amplification of reference gene primers within the assay. To quantify the absolute abundance of each unique TCRbeta CDR3 rearrangement, sequence reads were collapsed and filtered. Productive Simpson clonality was computed per sample as the square root of Simpson's diversity index over productive rearrangements. TCRdb re-hosts the immuneACCESS table, in-frame sequences only. Its copies lack some clones; in the studies checked, an unresolved V gene accounts for under half of them, and the cause for the rest is not known. V and J calls and clone size follow that table, whereas D and trimming were derived from the DNA. This sample comprises a few hundred thousand clones, 65% to 85% of them detected only once. About 2.1% of the sample belongs to the ten largest clones.

A single count supports this clone. Its antigen specificity is not known. No much larger clone is present one base from it, and per-base qualities are unavailable. Sequenced: peripheral blood. The chain uses TRBV19 and TRBJ2-1, with TRBD1 identical over 7 junction bases. This receptor was identified in a woman aged 55 to 70 with acute or convalescent COVID-19. The CDR3 protein sequence reads: CASSPRTGKRGEQFF. The nucleotide sequence is given as TGTGCCAGTAGTCCTCGGACAGGAAAGAGGGGTGAGCAGTTCTTC.